Listed below are T cell receptor beta chains from one sample, sequenced in a study of PD-1 blockade in classical Hodgkin lymphoma. Libraries were prepared by immunoSEQ multiplex PCR; TCRdb keeps only in-frame clonotypes and omits some of them. The table lists approximately 51,000 clones, around 73% of them singletons, with around 15% in the top ten. The material sequenced was peripheral blood mononuclear cells (PBMCs), taken before the second cycle of nivolumab. All receptors derive from a human donor with classical Hodgkin lymphoma. The CDR3 runs from the conserved cysteine through the conserved F or W. D genes are given only for firm matches. Rows give clone size only sometimes, using once, few, many, or a class for an expanded clone.

CDR3aa: CASSINGQSGWGEQYF
CDR3nt: TGTGCCAGTAGTATCAACGGACAGTCGGGATGGGGTGAGCAGTACTTC
v_gene: TRBV19
d_gene: NA
j_gene: TRBJ2-7
abundance: NA

CDR3aa: CASRLTNGARAGELFF
CDR3nt: TGTGCCAGCAGGCTCACTAACGGGGCGCGTGCCGGGGAGCTGTTTTTT
v_gene: TRBV28
d_gene: NA
j_gene: TRBJ2-2
abundance: NA

CDR3aa: CASSFGAGRTDTQYF
CDR3nt: TGTGCCAGCAGCTTTGGGGCGGGCCGCACAGATACGCAGTATTTT
v_gene: TRBV7-9
d_gene: NA
j_gene: TRBJ2-3
abundance: NA

CDR3aa: CASSYAAGPIYEQYF
CDR3nt: TGTGCCAGCAGTTACGCCGCGGGACCCATCTACGAGCAGTACTTC
v_gene: TRBV27
d_gene: NA
j_gene: TRBJ2-7
abundance: many

CDR3aa: CASSVKGTGNYGYTF
CDR3nt: TGTGCCAGCAGCGTTAAAGGGACGGGGAATTATGGCTACACCTTC
v_gene: TRBV9
d_gene: NA
j_gene: TRBJ1-2
abundance: NA

CDR3aa: CASSLGLREGYEQYF
CDR3nt: TGTGCCAGCAGTTTAGGTCTCAGGGAAGGCTACGAGCAGTACTTC
v_gene: TRBV27
d_gene: NA
j_gene: TRBJ2-7
abundance: NA

CDR3aa: CASSERGGSAYNEQFF
CDR3nt: TGTGCCAGCAGTGAAAGGGGCGGGAGTGCCTACAATGAGCAGTTCTTC
v_gene: TRBV2
d_gene: TRBD2
j_gene: TRBJ2-1
abundance: NA

CDR3aa: CAISGEGKGQETQYF
CDR3nt: TGTGCCATCAGTGGGGAGGGTAAGGGCCAAGAGACCCAGTACTTC
v_gene: TRBV10-3
d_gene: TRBD2
j_gene: TRBJ2-5
abundance: NA

CDR3aa: CASSRENTEAFF
CDR3nt: TGCGCCAGCAGTCGAGAGAACACTGAAGCTTTCTTT
v_gene: TRBV23-1
d_gene: NA
j_gene: TRBJ1-1
abundance: NA

CDR3aa: CASSLSRNPGELFF
CDR3nt: TGTGCCAGCAGTTTATCAAGGAATCCCGGGGAGCTGTTTTTT
v_gene: TRBV27
d_gene: NA
j_gene: TRBJ2-2
abundance: few

CDR3aa: CATIHRGAAIRYEQYF
CDR3nt: TGCGCCACCATACATCGGGGGGCAGCAATTCGCTACGAGCAGTACTTC
v_gene: TRBV4-1
d_gene: NA
j_gene: TRBJ2-7
abundance: NA

CDR3aa: CASSNRVEHTGELFF
CDR3nt: TGTGCCAGCAGTAATAGGGTTGAGCACACCGGGGAGCTGTTTTTT
v_gene: TRBV28
d_gene: NA
j_gene: TRBJ2-2
abundance: once

CDR3aa: CASSIFGQGAEAFF
CDR3nt: TGTGCCAGTAGTATTTTCGGACAGGGGGCTGAAGCTTTCTTT
v_gene: TRBV19
d_gene: TRBD1
j_gene: TRBJ1-1
abundance: NA

CDR3aa: CASSLMGQGITEAFF
CDR3nt: TGTGCCAGCAGCTTAATGGGACAGGGAATCACTGAAGCTTTCTTT
v_gene: TRBV7-3
d_gene: TRBD1
j_gene: TRBJ1-1
abundance: NA

CDR3aa: CASSLEGRRAGEQFF
CDR3nt: TGTGCCAGCAGTTTAGAGGGACGGAGAGCGGGTGAGCAGTTCTTC
v_gene: TRBV27
d_gene: NA
j_gene: TRBJ2-1
abundance: NA

CDR3aa: CASSYAGIYSYEQYF
CDR3nt: TGTGCCAGCAGTTACGCCGGGATCTACTCCTACGAGCAGTACTTC
v_gene: TRBV6-6
d_gene: NA
j_gene: TRBJ2-7
abundance: once

CDR3aa: CASNRSPYEQYF
CDR3nt: TGTGCCAGCAACAGGAGCCCCTACGAGCAGTACTTC
v_gene: TRBV2
d_gene: NA
j_gene: TRBJ2-7
abundance: NA

CDR3aa: CASSYGQFINEKLFF
CDR3nt: TGTGCCAGCAGTTACGGGCAGTTTATTAATGAAAAACTGTTTTTT
v_gene: TRBV6-6
d_gene: NA
j_gene: TRBJ1-4
abundance: NA

CDR3aa: CASSYSLDRRNTEAFF
CDR3nt: TGTGCCAGCAGCTACTCCTTGGACAGGCGAAACACTGAAGCTTTCTTT
v_gene: TRBV13
d_gene: TRBD1
j_gene: TRBJ1-1
abundance: many

CDR3aa: CASSYAGGDYGYTF
CDR3nt: TGTGCCAGCAGTTACGCCGGTGGTGACTATGGCTACACCTTC
v_gene: TRBV6-5
d_gene: NA
j_gene: TRBJ1-2
abundance: few

CDR3aa: CASSQGLGTGSTDTQYF
CDR3nt: TGCGCCAGCAGCCAAGGACTTGGGACAGGGAGCACAGATACGCAGTATTTT
v_gene: TRBV4-1
d_gene: TRBD1
j_gene: TRBJ2-3
abundance: NA

CDR3aa: CASSTLASDYNEQFF
CDR3nt: TGTGCCAGTAGTACTCTGGCTAGCGACTACAATGAGCAGTTCTTC
v_gene: TRBV19
d_gene: NA
j_gene: TRBJ2-1
abundance: NA

CDR3aa: CASGSGSTSTDTQYF
CDR3nt: TGTGCCAGCGGTAGCGGGAGTACAAGCACAGATACGCAGTATTTT
v_gene: TRBV2
d_gene: TRBD2
j_gene: TRBJ2-3
abundance: NA

CDR3aa: CASSPRLAGGSRSYNEQFF
CDR3nt: TGTGCCAGCAGCCCCAGACTAGCGGGAGGTAGTCGCTCCTACAATGAGCAGTTCTTC
v_gene: TRBV11-2
d_gene: TRBD2
j_gene: TRBJ2-1
abundance: NA

CDR3aa: CASSSGQGATDTQYF
CDR3nt: TGTGCCAGCAGCTCGGGACAGGGGGCAACAGATACGCAGTATTTT
v_gene: TRBV11-3
d_gene: TRBD1
j_gene: TRBJ2-3
abundance: once

CDR3aa: CASSVSQGPYEQYF
CDR3nt: TGTGCCAGCAGCGTATCACAGGGGCCCTACGAGCAGTACTTC
v_gene: TRBV9
d_gene: TRBD1
j_gene: TRBJ2-7
abundance: NA

CDR3aa: CASSLLHEQFF
CDR3nt: TGTGCCAGCAGCCTCCTACATGAGCAGTTCTTC
v_gene: TRBV7-9
d_gene: NA
j_gene: TRBJ2-1
abundance: NA

CDR3aa: CATSRYTGTRDNEQFF
CDR3nt: TGTGCCACCAGCAGATACACCGGGACCCGCGACAATGAGCAGTTCTTC
v_gene: TRBV15
d_gene: NA
j_gene: TRBJ2-1
abundance: NA

CDR3aa: CASSPGTSGRASYNEQFF
CDR3nt: TGTGCCAGCAGCCCCGGGACTAGCGGGAGGGCCAGTTACAATGAGCAGTTCTTC
v_gene: TRBV2
d_gene: TRBD2
j_gene: TRBJ2-1
abundance: NA

CDR3aa: CASSMYSNQPQHF
CDR3nt: TGTGCCAGCAGTATGTATAGCAATCAGCCCCAGCATTTT
v_gene: TRBV27
d_gene: NA
j_gene: TRBJ1-5
abundance: NA

CDR3aa: CASSQDFSGYNEQFF
CDR3nt: TGTGCCAGCAGCCAAGATTTCTCCGGTTACAATGAGCAGTTCTTC
v_gene: TRBV14
d_gene: NA
j_gene: TRBJ2-1
abundance: NA

CDR3aa: CASSPRGVQETQYF
CDR3nt: TGTGCCAGCAGCCCCCGAGGGGTACAAGAGACCCAGTACTTC
v_gene: TRBV9
d_gene: NA
j_gene: TRBJ2-5
abundance: NA

CDR3aa: CAWSVSVGWETQYF
CDR3nt: TGTGCCTGGAGTGTATCAGTGGGTTGGGAGACCCAGTACTTC
v_gene: TRBV30
d_gene: NA
j_gene: TRBJ2-5
abundance: NA

CDR3aa: CASSLEGAQETEAFF
CDR3nt: TGTGCCAGCAGTTTAGAGGGGGCGCAGGAAACTGAAGCTTTCTTT
v_gene: TRBV28
d_gene: TRBD1
j_gene: TRBJ1-1
abundance: NA

CDR3aa: CAIRQGRDNSPLHF
CDR3nt: TGTGCCATCAGGCAGGGACGGGATAATTCACCCCTCCACTTT
v_gene: TRBV10-3
d_gene: NA
j_gene: TRBJ1-6
abundance: NA

CDR3aa: CASSSVPSMNTEAFF
CDR3nt: TGTGCCAGCAGCTCCGTACCGAGCATGAACACTGAAGCTTTCTTT
v_gene: TRBV7-9
d_gene: NA
j_gene: TRBJ1-1
abundance: NA

CDR3aa: CASSPVPGEKLFF
CDR3nt: TGTGCCAGCTCACCCGTACCGGGGGAAAAACTGTTTTTT
v_gene: TRBV18
d_gene: NA
j_gene: TRBJ1-4
abundance: NA

CDR3aa: CASSIASWATQYF
CDR3nt: TGTGCCAGTAGTATAGCAAGTTGGGCTACGCAGTATTTT
v_gene: TRBV19
d_gene: NA
j_gene: TRBJ2-3
abundance: NA

CDR3aa: CASSPPGTPMNTEAFF
CDR3nt: TGTGCCAGCTCACCACCAGGGACCCCCATGAACACTGAAGCTTTCTTT
v_gene: TRBV18
d_gene: NA
j_gene: TRBJ1-1
abundance: few

CDR3aa: CASSSQGLLEKLFF
CDR3nt: TGTGCCAGCTCATCGCAGGGTCTCCTTGAAAAACTGTTTTTT
v_gene: TRBV18
d_gene: NA
j_gene: TRBJ1-4
abundance: NA

CDR3aa: CASSFLGGHNEQFF
CDR3nt: TGTGCCAGCAGCTTTCTCGGGGGTCACAATGAGCAGTTCTTC
v_gene: TRBV11-2
d_gene: NA
j_gene: TRBJ2-1
abundance: NA